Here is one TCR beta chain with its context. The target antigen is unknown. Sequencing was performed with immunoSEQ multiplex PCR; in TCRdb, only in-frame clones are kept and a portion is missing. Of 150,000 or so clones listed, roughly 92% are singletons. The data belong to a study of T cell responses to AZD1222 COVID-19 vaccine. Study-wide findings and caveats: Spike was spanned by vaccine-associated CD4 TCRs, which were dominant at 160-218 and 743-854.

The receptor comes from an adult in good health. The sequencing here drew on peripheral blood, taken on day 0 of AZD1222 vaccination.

The CDR3 DNA is TGTGCCAGCAGCGGACGTACAGGGAACTATGGCTACACCTTC. Protein product: CASSGRTGNYGYTF. The chain couples TRBV9 to TRBJ1-2, with D perhaps matching TRBD1 (6 bases). This CDR3 contains 14 residues. V was shortened by 3 bases and J by 2 bases, with 11 bases between the two germline ends. CDR1 and CDR2 (germline): SGDLS, YYNGEE.